This TCR beta chain originates from a study of beta chain features in type 1 diabetes. Findings of the study overall: Type 1 diabetes patients had TCRB CDR3s that were shorter (moderately but significantly so) in all four CD4+ subsets.

The entirety of the isolated RNA underwent reverse transcription, so expressed TCRB transcripts were sequenced. The table came from immunoSEQ multiplex PCR; TCRdb's copy has only in-frame clones and leaves some out. Among about 160,000 clones listed, roughly 60% were seen once. The CDR3 is 13 residues long. Trimming took off 5 bases at V and 4 bases at J, with 11 bases between the two ends. The germline V gene has CDR1 SEHNR and CDR2 FQNEAQ (reference sequence). This clone was seen only a few times. The antigen is unknown. Sequences were obtained from naive CD4+ T cells from blood. The TCR originated in a young man with type 1 diabetes. This chain uses TRBV7-9 with TRBJ2-5; no reliable D call. For the CDR3, the DNA is TGTGCCAGCAGCCCCTACCAGATAGAGACCCAGTACTTC. It codes for CASSPYQIETQYF.